The 22 T cell receptor beta chains reported below all come from one sample, sequenced in a study of response to subunit inactivated influenza vaccine. TCRdb reprocessed the RT-PCR reads via MiXCR and lists one record per CDR3 protein. In the table there are hundreds of thousands of distinct CDR3 sequences, 11% to 15% of which are singletons. The input for sequencing was PBMCs from blood, taken roughly 2 weeks before vaccination. Receptors originate from a man aged 50 to 59 who received an inactivated influenza vaccine.

This clonotype was found a few times. The rearrangement joins TRBV6-2 or TRBV6-3 to TRBJ2-7; tentatively, D is TRBD2 (5 bases). Germline V CDR1 and CDR2: MNHEY, SVGEGT. The CDR3 has 12 residues. V lost 5 bases and J lost 11, with 16 bases in between. Written as DNA, the CDR3 is TGTGCCAGCAGTAAGCGGACCCCTGGAAAGTACTTC. This translates into CASSKRTPGKYF.

This clonotype showed up many times. This chain links TRBV9 with TRBJ2-7; 8 positions agree with TRBD1. Losses at the gene ends were 0 bases for V and 5 bases for J; bases not matched to a gene: 7. The CDR3 totals 15 residues. Germline V gives CDR1 SGDLS, CDR2 YYNGEE. CDR3 residues: CASSVAPGGFDEQYF. CDR3 sequence (DNA): TGTGCCAGCAGCGTAGCTCCAGGGGGCTTCGACGAGCAGTACTTC. The full variable domain, in which reference TRBV9 and TRBJ2-7 provide the parts outside the CDR3, is DSGVTQTPKHLITATGQRVTLRCSPRSGDLSVYWYQQSLDQGLQFLIQYYNGEERAKGNILERFSAQQFPDLHSELNLSSLELGDSALYFCASSVAPGGFDEQYFGPGTRLTVT.

This clonotype was recorded at least ten times. The chain joins TRBV12-3 or TRBV12-4 to TRBJ2-5, with TRBD2 as a possible D gene (6 bases). V lost 7 bases and J 3 bases, leaving 12 bases between the germline ends. There are 13 residues in the CDR3. CDR3 DNA sequence: TGTGCCAGCAAGGGCGGGAACGAAGAGACCCAGTACTTC. The encoded protein is CASKGGNEETQYF.

This clonotype was observed at least ten times. CDR3 bases: TGCGCCAGCAGTGACCCTGGACACAAAGCTAACTATGGCTACACCTTC. It codes for CASSDPGHKANYGYTF. The chain couples TRBV10-2 to TRBJ1-2; D is possibly TRBD1 (5 bases). The V and J ends lost 3 bases and 0 bases respectively, with 14 bases between them. CDR1 is WSHSY and CDR2 is SAAADI in the germline V gene. There are 16 residues in the CDR3.

The chain is built from TRBV5-1 and TRBJ2-2; tentatively, D is TRBD2 (5 bases). V lost 6 bases and J 6 bases, leaving 12 bases between the germline ends. The CDR3 covers 13 residues. From germline, CDR1 is SGHRS and CDR2 YFSETQ. CDR3 DNA: TGCGCCAGCACTTACGGGGATGCCGGGGAGCTGTTTTTT. Translating gives CASTYGDAGELFF.

The V gene is TRBV20-1, the J gene TRBJ2-5, with D hard to call. V was trimmed by 0 bases and J by 0 bases, leaving 11 bases between them. Germline loops: CDR1 DFQATT, CDR2 SNEGSKA (reference sequence). The length of the CDR3 is 15 residues. The CDR3 coding sequence is TGCAGTGCTAGAGATTATACAGAGTACCAAGAGACCCAGTACTTC. Its protein product is CSARDYTEYQETQYF.

This clonotype was seen repeatedly, ten times or more. This rearrangement joins TRBV12-3 or TRBV12-4 to TRBJ2-7, with D tentatively TRBD1 (5 bases). The CDR3 length is 13 residues. Trimming pared 5 bases from V and 2 bases from J, leaving 10 bases between. The CDR3 is CASSKDTTYEQYF. For the CDR3, the DNA is TGTGCCAGCAGTAAGGACACTACCTACGAGCAGTACTTC.

V and J are TRBV5-1 and TRBJ2-3; possibly TRBD1 for D (5 bases). From germline, CDR1 is SGHRS and CDR2 YFSETQ. V was shortened by 3 bases and J by 2 bases, with 13 bases between the two germline ends. CDR3 length: 15 amino acids. CDR3 amino acids: CASSSRVPNTDTQYF. Here the CDR3 DNA reads TGCGCCAGCAGCTCCAGGGTCCCTAACACAGATACGCAGTATTTT.

A few counts support this clonotype. J is TRBJ2-1 and V is TRBV5-8; 9 nucleotides match TRBD1. The germline gives CDR1 SGHTS, CDR2 YDEGEE. With V trimmed by 6 bases and J by 9 bases, 13 bases remained unmatched. This CDR3 region has 15 residues. DNA of the CDR3: TGTGCCAGCAAAATTACAGGGGGCGTCGTCTTTGAGCAGTTCTTC. Residues: CASKITGGVVFEQFF.

This clonotype has a handful of counts. The V call is TRBV7-2, the J call TRBJ2-2; the D call may be TRBD1 or TRBD2 (6 bases each). The ends were cut back, 3 bases at V and 5 bases at J, with 10 bases in the middle. Germline CDR1 SGHTA, CDR2 FQGNSA. CDR3 length: 14 residues. The CDR3 is CASSFTGATGELFF. The CDR3, as DNA: TGTGCCAGCAGCTTTACGGGGGCAACCGGGGAGCTGTTTTTT. Filled out from reference TRBV7-2 and TRBJ2-2, the complete variable domain reads GAGVSQSPSNKVTEKGKDVELRCDPISGHTALYWYRQSLGQGLEFLIYFQGNSAPDKSGLPSDRFSAERTGGSVSTLTIQRTQQEDSAVYLCASSFTGATGELFFGEGSRLTVL.

This chain joins TRBV15 and TRBJ2-3; TRBD2 might be the D (6 bases). V was pared by 3 bases and J by 6 bases, with 10 bases between. The length of the CDR3 is 13 residues. The germline V gene has CDR1 LNHNV and CDR2 YYDKDF (reference sequence). The CDR3 nucleotides read TGTGCCACCAGCAGGGAGCTAGCGGATACGCAGTATTTT. It specifies CATSRELADTQYF.

The chain is built from TRBV20-1 and TRBJ2-3; a possible D gene is TRBD1 (6 bases). Trimming stripped 5 bases from V and 1 base from J, with 16 bases between. The CDR3 is made up of 15 amino acids. In germline, CDR1 is DFQATT, CDR2 SNEGSKA (reference sequence). DNA for the CDR3: TGCAGTGCTTACGCCGGCAGGGGTGGCACAGATACGCAGTATTTT. Its translation: CSAYAGRGGTDTQYF.

This chain links TRBV5-6 with TRBJ2-5, with 10 bases lining up with TRBD2. CDR1 is SGHDT and CDR2 is YYEEEE in the germline V gene. After removal of 0 bases from V and 5 bases from J, the junction contained 10 bases not matched to a gene. The CDR3 runs to 17 residues. The CDR3 DNA is TGTGCCAGCAGCTTGGTATTGGGGACTAGCGATATGGAGACCCAGTACTTC. Amino acids: CASSLVLGTSDMETQYF. Full variable domain (outside the CDR3, taken from reference TRBV5-6 and TRBJ2-5): DAGVTQSPTHLIKTRGQQVTLRCSPKSGHDTVSWYQQALGQGPQFIFQYYEEEERQRGNFPDRFSGHQFPNYSSELNVNALLLGDSALYLCASSLVLGTSDMETQYFGPGTRLLVL.

This chain joins TRBV29-1 and TRBJ2-5, with D unresolved. From germline, CDR1 is SQVTM and CDR2 ANQGSEA. The CDR3 is 13 amino acids. Deletions cut 4 bases from V and 5 bases from J, with 14 bases between. CDR3: CSVGGSPRETQYF. The CDR3 DNA reads TGCAGCGTTGGTGGCAGTCCAAGGGAGACCCAGTACTTC.

In its sample, this clonotype was seen many times. The genes are TRBV7-2 and TRBJ2-7, with 9 nucleotides matching TRBD2. The CDR3 length is 16 residues. V shed 0 bases, J shed 2 bases, and the junction held 5 bases outside the gene matches. The germline V gene encodes CDR1 SGHTA and CDR2 FQGNSA. CDR3 loop: CASSLAHSGGTYEQYF. CDR3 coding DNA: TGTGCCAGCAGCTTAGCCCATAGCGGGGGAACCTACGAGCAGTACTTC.

This clonotype was observed many times. The CDR3 spells CASSLAGDTQYF. CDR3 bases: TGCGCCAGCAGCTTGGCAGGTGATACGCAGTATTTT. This rearrangement joins TRBV5-1 to TRBJ2-3, with D uncertain. Germline CDR1 SGHRS, CDR2 YFSETQ. V was trimmed by 0 bases and J by 6 bases, leaving 5 bases between them. The CDR3 extends over 12 amino acids.

This clonotype was counted between two and nine times. The genes are TRBV20-1 and TRBJ2-1; D tentatively fits TRBD1 or TRBD2 (5 bases each). CDR1 is DFQATT and CDR2 is SNEGSKA in the germline V gene (reference sequence). The CDR3 extends over 11 amino acids. Trimming removed 3 bases at V and 12 bases at J, with 12 bases between. In nucleotides, the CDR3 is TGCAGTGCTAGCCGAGGGGTATGGCAGTTCTTC. This codes for CSASRGVWQFF.

The V call is TRBV20-1, the J call TRBJ2-7; D gene uncertain. The V and J ends lost 7 bases and 7 bases respectively, with 17 bases between them. The CDR3 covers 12 residues. CDR1 and CDR2 from the germline V gene are DFQATT and SNEGSKA (reference sequence). The CDR3 DNA follows: TGCAGTGTTCGCGCAAGGGTGGGGGAGCAGTACTTC. Protein: CSVRARVGEQYF.

The chain carries TRBV5-4 and TRBJ2-1, with 12 bases lining up with TRBD1. The CDR3 consists of 16 residues. In germline, CDR1 is SGHNT, CDR2 YYREEE (reference sequence). J gave up 13 bases and V 4 bases, and 15 bases lay outside the gene matches. The CDR3 spells CASSPPGQGAFGDQFF. The CDR3 region has the DNA TGTGCCAGCAGCCCACCGGGACAGGGGGCTTTCGGTGATCAGTTCTTC.

This clonotype was seen only a few times. V usage is TRBV2 and J usage is TRBJ2-1, with D possibly matching TRBD1 (6 bases). Germline V gives CDR1 SNHLY, CDR2 FYNNEI. V lost 7 bases to trimming and J lost 0 bases, with 13 bases between them. The CDR3 loop spans 15 amino acids. The CDR3 nucleotides read TGTGCCAGCATATGGCAGGGGACCTCCTACAATGAGCAGTTCTTC. This gives the protein CASIWQGTSYNEQFF.

This clonotype has ten or more counts. This rearrangement joins TRBV5-1 to TRBJ2-1; the D is unclear. The CDR3 is 12 residues long. CDR1 and CDR2 from the germline V gene are SGHRS and YFSETQ. V was trimmed by 1 base and J by 6 bases, leaving 5 bases between them. In nucleotides, the CDR3 is TGCGCCAGCAGCTTGTTCCCCAATGAGCAGTTCTTC. Its translation: CASSLFPNEQFF.

This clonotype was picked up many times. This chain uses TRBV4-1 with TRBJ2-3; tentative D call: TRBD1 (6 bases). The CDR3 covers 16 residues. The germline CDR1 and CDR2 sequences are MGHRA and YSYEKL. V lost 3 bases to trimming and J lost 4 bases, with 17 bases between them. For the CDR3, the DNA is TGCGCCAGCAGCCAGACCCTTACAACAGGGTCAGATACGCAGTATTTT. Translating gives CASSQTLTTGSDTQYF.